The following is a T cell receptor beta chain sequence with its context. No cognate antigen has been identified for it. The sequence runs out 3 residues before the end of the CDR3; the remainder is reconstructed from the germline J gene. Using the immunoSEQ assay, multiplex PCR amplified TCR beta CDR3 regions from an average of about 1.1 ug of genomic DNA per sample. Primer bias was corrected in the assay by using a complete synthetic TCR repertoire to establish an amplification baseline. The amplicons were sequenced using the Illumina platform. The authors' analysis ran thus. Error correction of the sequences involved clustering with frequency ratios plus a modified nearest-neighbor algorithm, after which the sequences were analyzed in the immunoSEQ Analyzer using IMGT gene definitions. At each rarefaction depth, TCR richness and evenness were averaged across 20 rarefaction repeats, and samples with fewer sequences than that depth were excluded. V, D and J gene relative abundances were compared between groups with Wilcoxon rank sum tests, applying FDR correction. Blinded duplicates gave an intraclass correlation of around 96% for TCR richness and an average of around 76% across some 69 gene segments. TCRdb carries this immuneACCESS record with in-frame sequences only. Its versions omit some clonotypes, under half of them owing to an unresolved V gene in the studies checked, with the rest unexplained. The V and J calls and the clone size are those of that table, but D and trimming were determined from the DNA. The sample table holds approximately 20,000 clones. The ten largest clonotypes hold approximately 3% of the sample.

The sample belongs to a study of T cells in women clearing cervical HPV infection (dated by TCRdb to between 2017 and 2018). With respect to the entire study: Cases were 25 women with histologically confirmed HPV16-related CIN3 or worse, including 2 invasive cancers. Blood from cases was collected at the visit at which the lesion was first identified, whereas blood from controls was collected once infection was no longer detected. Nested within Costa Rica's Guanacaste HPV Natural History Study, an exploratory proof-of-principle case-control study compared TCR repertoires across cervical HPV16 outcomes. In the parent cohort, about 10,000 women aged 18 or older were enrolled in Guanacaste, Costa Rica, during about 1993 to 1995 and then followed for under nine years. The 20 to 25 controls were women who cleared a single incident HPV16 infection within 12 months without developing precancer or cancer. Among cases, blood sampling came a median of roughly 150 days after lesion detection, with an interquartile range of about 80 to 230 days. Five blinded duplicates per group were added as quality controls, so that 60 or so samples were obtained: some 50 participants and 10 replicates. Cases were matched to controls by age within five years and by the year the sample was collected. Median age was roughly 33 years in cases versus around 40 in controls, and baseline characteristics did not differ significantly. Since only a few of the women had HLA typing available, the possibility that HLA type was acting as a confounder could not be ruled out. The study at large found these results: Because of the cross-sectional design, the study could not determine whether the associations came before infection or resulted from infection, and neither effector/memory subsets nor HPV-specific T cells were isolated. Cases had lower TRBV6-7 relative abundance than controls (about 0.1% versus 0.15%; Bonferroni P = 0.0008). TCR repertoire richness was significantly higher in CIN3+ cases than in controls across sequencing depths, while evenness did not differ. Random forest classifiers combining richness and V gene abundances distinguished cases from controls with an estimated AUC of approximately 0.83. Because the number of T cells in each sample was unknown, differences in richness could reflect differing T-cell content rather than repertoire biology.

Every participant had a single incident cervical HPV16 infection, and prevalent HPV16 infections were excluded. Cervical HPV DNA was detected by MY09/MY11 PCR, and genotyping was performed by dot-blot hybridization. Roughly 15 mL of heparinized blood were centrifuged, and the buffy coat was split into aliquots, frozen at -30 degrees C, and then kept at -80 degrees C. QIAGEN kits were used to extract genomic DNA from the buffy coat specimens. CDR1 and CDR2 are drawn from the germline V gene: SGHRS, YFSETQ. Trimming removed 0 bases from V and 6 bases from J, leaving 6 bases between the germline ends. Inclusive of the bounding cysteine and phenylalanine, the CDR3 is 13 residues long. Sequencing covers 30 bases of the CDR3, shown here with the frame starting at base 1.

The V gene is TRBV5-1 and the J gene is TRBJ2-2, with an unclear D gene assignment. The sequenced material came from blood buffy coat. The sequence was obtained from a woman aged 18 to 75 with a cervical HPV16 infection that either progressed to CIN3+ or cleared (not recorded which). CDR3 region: CASSLDPAGELFF. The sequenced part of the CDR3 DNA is TGCGCCAGCAGCTTGGACCCGGCCGGGGAG.